This T cell receptor (beta chain) derives from a study of response to subunit inactivated influenza vaccine. Findings and caveats of the study: The authors put forward the suggestion that each seasonal influenza vaccination may bring in only a limited number of new T cells.

Germline V gene data show CDR1 as SGHRS and CDR2 as YFSETQ. The CDR3 runs 15 residues. V shed 7 bases, J shed 7 bases, and the junction held 11 bases outside the gene matches. Concerning this clonotype itself: Its antigen is as yet unknown.

One entry per CDR3 protein, called by TCRdb with MiXCR from the RT-PCR reads. In the table there are 450,000 to 500,000 distinct CDR3 sequences, approximately 11% of which are singletons. The sequence derives from a man aged 50-59 years who received an inactivated influenza vaccine. V usage is TRBV5-1 and J usage is TRBJ2-1; 10 bases are a match to TRBD1. Sequencing was performed on PBMCs from blood, taken 40 to 50 days after vaccination. CDR3 amino acids: CASEVAGTGVNEQFF. The CDR3, as DNA: TGCGCCAGCGAGGTGGCCGGGACAGGGGTAAATGAGCAGTTCTTC.